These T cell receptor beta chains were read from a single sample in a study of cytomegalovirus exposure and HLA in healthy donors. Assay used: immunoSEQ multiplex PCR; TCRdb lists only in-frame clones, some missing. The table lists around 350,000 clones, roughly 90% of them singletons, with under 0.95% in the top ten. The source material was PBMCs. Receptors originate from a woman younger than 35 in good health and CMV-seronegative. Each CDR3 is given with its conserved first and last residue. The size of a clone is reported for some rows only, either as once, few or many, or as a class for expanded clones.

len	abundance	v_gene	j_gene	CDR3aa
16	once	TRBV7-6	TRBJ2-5	CASSHSGRGIGETQYF
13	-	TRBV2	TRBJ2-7	CASSGQGTYEQYF
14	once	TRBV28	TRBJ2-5	CASHPGLNEETQYF
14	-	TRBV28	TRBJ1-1	CASSLNLPPTEAFF
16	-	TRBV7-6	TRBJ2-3	CASSLTVGIGGDTQYF
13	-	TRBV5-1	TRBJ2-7	CASKKGMADEQYF
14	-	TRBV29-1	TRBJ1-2	CSVSNDSRGYGYTF
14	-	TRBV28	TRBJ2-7	CASMPAFLPYEQYF
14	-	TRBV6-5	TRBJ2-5	CASSSRTGRETQYF
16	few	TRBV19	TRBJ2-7	CASFPGTSGSSYEQYF
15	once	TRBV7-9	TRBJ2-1	CASSFGTEPYNEQFF
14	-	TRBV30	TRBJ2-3	CAWSWGGTTDTQYF
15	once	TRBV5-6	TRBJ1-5	CASSPWGAGGQPQHF
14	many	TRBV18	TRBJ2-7	CASSRGDGQNGQYF
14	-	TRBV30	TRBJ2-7	CAWNLQDTLYEQYF
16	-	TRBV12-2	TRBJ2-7	CASRLVNRVFSYEQYF
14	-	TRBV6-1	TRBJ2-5	CASSLDRGQETQYF
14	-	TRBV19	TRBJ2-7	CASSIRAGAYEQYF
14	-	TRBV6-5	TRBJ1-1	CASRTGLLNTEAFF
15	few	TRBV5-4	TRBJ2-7	CASSGLRQGAYEQYF
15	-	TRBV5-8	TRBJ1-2	CASSSAGLRGYGYTF
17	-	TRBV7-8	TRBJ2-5	CASSLADWTRAQETQYF
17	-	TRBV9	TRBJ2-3	CASSPRTGDTLTDTQYF
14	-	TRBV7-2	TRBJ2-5	CASSSASAKETQYF
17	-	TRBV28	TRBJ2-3	CASSLEASGKGTDTQYF
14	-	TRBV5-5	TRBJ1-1	CASSHRVGNTEAFF